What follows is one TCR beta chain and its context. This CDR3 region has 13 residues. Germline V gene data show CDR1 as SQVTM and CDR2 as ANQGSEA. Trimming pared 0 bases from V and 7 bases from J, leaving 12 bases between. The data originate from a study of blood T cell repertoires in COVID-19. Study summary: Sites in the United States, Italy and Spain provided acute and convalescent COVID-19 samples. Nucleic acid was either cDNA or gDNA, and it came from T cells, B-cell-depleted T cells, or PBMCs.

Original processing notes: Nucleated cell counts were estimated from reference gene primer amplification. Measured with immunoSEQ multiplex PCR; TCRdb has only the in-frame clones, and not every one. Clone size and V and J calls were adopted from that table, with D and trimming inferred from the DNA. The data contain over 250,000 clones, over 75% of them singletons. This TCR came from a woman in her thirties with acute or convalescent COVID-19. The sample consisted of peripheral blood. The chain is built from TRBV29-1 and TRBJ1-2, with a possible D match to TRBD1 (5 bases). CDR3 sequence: CSVEDPGGGGYTF. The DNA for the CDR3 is TGCAGCGTTGAAGATCCCGGGGGGGGTGGCTACACCTTC. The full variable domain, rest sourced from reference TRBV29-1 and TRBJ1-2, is SAVISQKPSRDICQRGTSLTIQCQVDSQVTMMFWYRQQPGQSLTLIATANQGSEATYESGFVIDKFPISRPNLTFSTLTVSNMSPEDSSIYLCSVEDPGGGGYTFGSGTRLTVV.